The 16 T cell receptor beta chains below all came from one sample that was sequenced in a study of beta chain features in type 1 diabetes. No antigen has been identified for these receptors. Reverse transcription of all isolated RNA meant that expressed TCRB transcripts were sequenced. The repertoire was sequenced with immunoSEQ multiplex PCR; TCRdb's copy has only in-frame clones and lacks some. The sample has some 240,000 clones; about a sixth are singletons. Study conclusions and caveats: In every one of the four CD4+ subsets, TCRB CDR3s were moderately but significantly shorter in Type 1 diabetes patients.

The sequenced sample consisted of naive CD4+ T cells from blood. The receptor set was obtained from a man between 25 and 39 years old with type 1 diabetes.

This clone was seen a few times. This chain joins TRBV30 and TRBJ2-3; TRBD2 aligns across 9 bases. This CDR3 is 17 amino acids long. Per the germline V gene, CDR1 is GTSNPN and CDR2 is SVGIG (reference sequence). Germline trimming cut 4 bases from V and 0 bases from J; bases unmatched to any gene: 11. The CDR3 nucleotides are TGTGCCTGGACCGATCGCCGTACTAGCGGGAGCACAGATACGCAGTATTTT. Its translation: CAWTDRRTSGSTDTQYF. Full variable domain (missing parts from reference TRBV30 and TRBJ2-3): SQTIHQWPATLVQPVGSPLSLECTVEGTSNPNLYWYRQAAGRGLQLLFYSVGIGQISSEVPQNLSASRPQDRQFILSSKKLLLSDSGFYLCAWTDRRTSGSTDTQYFGPGTRLTVL.

This clone was counted a few times. No conserved phenylalanine or tryptophan ends this CDR3, so it is likely a read error. No DNA is shown, since the ends of the CDR3 on it are uncertain; the CDR3 is the one TCRdb lists. The chain recombines TRBV7-9 with TRBJ2-4; the D call TRBD1 from the table was never checked on the DNA. Germline-derived CDR1 and CDR2 are SEHNR and FQNEAQ (reference sequence). The CDR3 has 13 amino acids, counting both end residues. CDR3 amino acids: CASSPSPDSPMVC.

The chain is built from TRBV7-9 and TRBJ1-2; TRBD1 matches 8 bases. This CDR3 spans 14 amino acids. The V and J ends lost 4 bases and 4 bases, in that order; junction bases with no gene match: 5. Looked up from germline, CDR1 is SEHNR and CDR2 is FQNEAQ (reference sequence). The CDR3 DNA reads TGTGCCAGCAGCTCCGGACAGGGACTCTATGGCTACACCTTC. Translation: CASSSGQGLYGYTF.

CDR3 sequence (DNA): TGCAGTGCTAGAGATTATCCGGCAGTGTACTTC. It encodes CSARDYPAVYF. The V gene is TRBV20-1, the J gene TRBJ2-7; no definite D call. V was clipped by 0 bases and J by 12 bases, with 12 bases between them. The CDR3 has 11 residues. From germline, CDR1 is DFQATT and CDR2 SNEGSKA (reference sequence).

J is TRBJ2-3 and V is TRBV20-1; D is possibly TRBD1 (5 bases). The ends were cut back, 6 bases at V and 4 bases at J, with 8 bases in the middle. From germline, CDR1 is DFQATT and CDR2 SNEGSKA (reference sequence). The CDR3 totals 11 residues. CDR3 DNA: TGCAGTGCAGGGGCCGCAGATACGCAGTATTTT. Encoded protein: CSAGAADTQYF.

This sequence joins TRBV15 and TRBJ2-3; D not resolved. This CDR3 has 17 residues. Trimming left V 8 bases short and J 2 bases short, with 23 bases between. Germline CDR1 is LNHNV and CDR2 is YYDKDF (reference sequence). The DNA for the CDR3 is TGTGCCACCTACAGCCAGCGCGAGCTTAGTTTCACAGATACGCAGTATTTT. Protein: CATYSQRELSFTDTQYF.

The chain joins TRBV5-4 to TRBJ1-3, with 8 bases aligning to TRBD1. CDR3 length: 15 residues. CDR1 and CDR2 from the germline V gene are SGHNT and YYREEE (reference sequence). V lost 4 bases, J lost 0 bases, and 3 bases stayed unmatched. CDR3 in amino acids: CASSLGQASGNTIYF. Written as DNA, the CDR3 is TGTGCCAGCAGCCTGGGACAGGCCTCTGGAAACACCATATATTTT. Supplemented by reference TRBV5-4 and TRBJ1-3, the full variable domain reads ETGVTQSPTHLIKTRGQQVTLRCSSQSGHNTVSWYQQALGQGPQFIFQYYREEENGRGNFPPRFSGLQFPNYSSELNVNALELDDSALYLCASSLGQASGNTIYFGEGSWLTVV.

This clone was recorded a few times. The J gene is TRBJ2-7, the V gene TRBV4-2; D gene uncertain. The CDR3 is 14 residues long. V lost 1 base and J lost 0, with 7 bases in between. CDR1 LGHNA and CDR2 YNFKEQ come from the germline V gene. For the CDR3, the DNA is TGTGCCAGCAGCCAAGTTGGGGACTCCTACGAGCAGTACTTC. Amino acid sequence: CASSQVGDSYEQYF.

The J gene is TRBJ1-5, the V gene TRBV29-1; D is unclear. The germline gives CDR1 SQVTM, CDR2 ANQGSEA. This CDR3 has 14 residues. V was cut by 6 bases and J by 3 bases, with 15 bases left in between. CDR3 protein: CSVSPSEPNQPQHF. The DNA for the CDR3 is TGCAGCGTCTCACCGTCCGAACCCAATCAGCCCCAGCATTTT.

V is TRBV12-5 and J is TRBJ2-5, with TRBD2 identical over 11 bases. Germline CDR1 and CDR2: LGHNT and FRNRAP. V was pared by 1 base and J by 0 bases, with 1 base of the junction left unmatched. The length of the CDR3 is 16 residues. CDR3 amino acids: CASGLGLAGHQETQYF. DNA of the CDR3: TGTGCTAGTGGTTTGGGACTAGCGGGACACCAAGAGACCCAGTACTTC.

The rearrangement joins TRBV5-1 to TRBJ2-3, with 11 bases matching TRBD2. The J segment lost 3 bases and the V segment lost 4 bases, leaving 7 bases of the junction unmatched. Per germline, CDR1 SGHRS and CDR2 YFSETQ. This CDR3 spans 16 amino acids. CDR3: CASSQTSGSRTDTQYF. In DNA form, the CDR3 reads TGCGCCAGCAGCCAAACTAGCGGGAGCAGAACAGATACGCAGTATTTT.

The chain joins TRBV7-9 to TRBJ2-2; D gene unclear. This CDR3 comprises 12 residues. Germline assignment: CDR1 SEHNR and CDR2 FQNEAQ (reference sequence). V was cut by 4 bases and J by 3 bases, with 3 bases left in between. CDR3 in DNA: TGTGCCAGCAGCTCTTACACCGGGGAGCTGTTTTTT. Translation gives CASSSYTGELFF.

This clone was observed a handful of times. V and J are TRBV28 and TRBJ1-1; D remains unclear. Germline V gives CDR1 MDHEN, CDR2 SYDVKM. V was pared by 4 bases and J by 9 bases, with 15 bases between. CDR3 length equals 13 residues. CDR3 loop: CASSSGPFVKAFF. In DNA, the CDR3 is TGTGCCAGCAGTTCGGGCCCCTTTGTAAAAGCTTTCTTT.

This chain joins TRBV18 and TRBJ2-1, with D tentatively TRBD2 (5 bases). Trimming took off 4 bases at V and 5 bases at J, with 12 bases between the two ends. Germline values: CDR1 KGHSH, CDR2 LQKENI. The CDR3 loop spans 14 amino acids. The CDR3 coding sequence is TGTGCCAGCTCACTTGGTAGCGCGGACAATGAGCAGTTCTTC. Protein: CASSLGSADNEQFF.

The rearrangement uses TRBV9 and TRBJ1-2; 7 positions match TRBD1. Germline V gives CDR1 SGDLS, CDR2 YYNGEE. This CDR3 has 18 amino acids. J was trimmed by 5 bases and V by 0 bases; bases with no gene match: 16. The CDR3 here is CASSVALHRDRSLYGYTF. The CDR3 DNA reads as TGTGCCAGCAGCGTAGCTCTCCACCGGGACAGAAGTTTATATGGCTACACCTTC.

Comment on this clone: Other nucleotide sequences in the sample specify the same CDR3. This sequence joins TRBV28 and TRBJ1-4; D ambiguous. CDR1 MDHEN and CDR2 SYDVKM come from the germline V gene. The CDR3 has 12 amino acids. Trimming left V 2 bases short and J 8 bases short, with 6 bases between. The CDR3 loop reads CASSLGREKLFF. The CDR3 region has the DNA TGTGCCAGCAGTTTAGGACGGGAAAAACTGTTTTTT.